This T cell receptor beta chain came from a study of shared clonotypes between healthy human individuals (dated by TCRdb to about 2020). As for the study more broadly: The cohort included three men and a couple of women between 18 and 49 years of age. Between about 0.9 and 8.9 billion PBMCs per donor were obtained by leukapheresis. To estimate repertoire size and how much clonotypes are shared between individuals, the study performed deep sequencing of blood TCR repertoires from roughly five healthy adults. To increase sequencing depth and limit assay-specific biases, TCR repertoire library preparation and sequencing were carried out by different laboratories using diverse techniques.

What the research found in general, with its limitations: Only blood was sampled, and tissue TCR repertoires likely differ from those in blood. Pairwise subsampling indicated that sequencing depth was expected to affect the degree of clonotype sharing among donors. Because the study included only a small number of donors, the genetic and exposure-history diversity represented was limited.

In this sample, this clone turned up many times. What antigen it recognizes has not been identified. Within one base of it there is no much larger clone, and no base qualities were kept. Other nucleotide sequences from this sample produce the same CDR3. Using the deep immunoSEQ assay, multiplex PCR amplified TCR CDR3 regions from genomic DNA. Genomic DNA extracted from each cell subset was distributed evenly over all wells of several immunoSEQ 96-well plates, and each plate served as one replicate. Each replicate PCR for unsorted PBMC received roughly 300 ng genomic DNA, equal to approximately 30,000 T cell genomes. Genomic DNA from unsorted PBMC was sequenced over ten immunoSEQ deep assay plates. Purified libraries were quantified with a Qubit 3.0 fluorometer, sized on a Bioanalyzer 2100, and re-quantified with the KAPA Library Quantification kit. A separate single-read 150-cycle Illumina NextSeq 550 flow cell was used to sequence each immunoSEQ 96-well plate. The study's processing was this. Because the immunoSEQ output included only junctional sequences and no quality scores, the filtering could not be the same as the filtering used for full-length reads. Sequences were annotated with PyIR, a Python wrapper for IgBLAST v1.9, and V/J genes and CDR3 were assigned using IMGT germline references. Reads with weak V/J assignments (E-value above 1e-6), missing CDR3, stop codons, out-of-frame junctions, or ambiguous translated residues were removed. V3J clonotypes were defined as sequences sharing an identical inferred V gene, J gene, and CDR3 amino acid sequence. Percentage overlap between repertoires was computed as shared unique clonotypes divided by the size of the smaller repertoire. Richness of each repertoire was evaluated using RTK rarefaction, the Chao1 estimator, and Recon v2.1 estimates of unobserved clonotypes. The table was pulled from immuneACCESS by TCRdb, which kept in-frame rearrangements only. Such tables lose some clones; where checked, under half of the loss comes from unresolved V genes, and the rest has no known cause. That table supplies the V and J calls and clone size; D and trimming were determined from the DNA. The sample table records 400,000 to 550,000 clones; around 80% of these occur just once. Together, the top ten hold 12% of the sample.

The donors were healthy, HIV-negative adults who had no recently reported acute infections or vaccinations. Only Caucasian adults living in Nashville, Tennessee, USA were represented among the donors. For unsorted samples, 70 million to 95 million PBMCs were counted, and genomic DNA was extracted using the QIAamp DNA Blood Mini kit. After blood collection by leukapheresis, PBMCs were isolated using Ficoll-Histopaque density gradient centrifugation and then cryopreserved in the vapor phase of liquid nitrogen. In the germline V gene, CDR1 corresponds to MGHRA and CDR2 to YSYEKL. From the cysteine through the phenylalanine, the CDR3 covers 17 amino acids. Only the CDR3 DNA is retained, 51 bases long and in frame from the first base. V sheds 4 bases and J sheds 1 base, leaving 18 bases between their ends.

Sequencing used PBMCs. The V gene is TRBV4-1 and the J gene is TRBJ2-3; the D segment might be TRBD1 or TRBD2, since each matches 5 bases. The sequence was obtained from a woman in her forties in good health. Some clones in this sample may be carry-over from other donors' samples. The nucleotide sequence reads TGCGCCAGCAGCCGAATCATCAGGGTGGGGGGCACAGATACGCAGTATTTT. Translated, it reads CASSRIIRVGGTDTQYF.